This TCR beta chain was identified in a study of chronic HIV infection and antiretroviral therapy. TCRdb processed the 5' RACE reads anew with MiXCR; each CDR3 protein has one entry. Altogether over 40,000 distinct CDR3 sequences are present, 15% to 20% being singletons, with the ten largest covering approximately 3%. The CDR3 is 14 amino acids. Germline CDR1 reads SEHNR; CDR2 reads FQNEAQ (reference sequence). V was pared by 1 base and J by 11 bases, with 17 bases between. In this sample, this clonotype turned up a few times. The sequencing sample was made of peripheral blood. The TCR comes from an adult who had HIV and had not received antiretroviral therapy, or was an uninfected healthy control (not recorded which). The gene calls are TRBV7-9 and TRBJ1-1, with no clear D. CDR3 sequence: CASSLVPSASGAFF. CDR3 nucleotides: TGTGCCAGCAGCTTAGTCCCGTCGGCATCTGGGGCTTTCTTT. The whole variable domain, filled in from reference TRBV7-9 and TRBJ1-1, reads DTGVSQNPRHKITKRGQNVTFRCDPISEHNRLYWYRQTLGQGPEFLTYFQNEAQLEKSRLLSDRFSAERPKGSFSTLEIQRTEQGDSAMYLCASSLVPSASGAFFGQGTRLTVV.